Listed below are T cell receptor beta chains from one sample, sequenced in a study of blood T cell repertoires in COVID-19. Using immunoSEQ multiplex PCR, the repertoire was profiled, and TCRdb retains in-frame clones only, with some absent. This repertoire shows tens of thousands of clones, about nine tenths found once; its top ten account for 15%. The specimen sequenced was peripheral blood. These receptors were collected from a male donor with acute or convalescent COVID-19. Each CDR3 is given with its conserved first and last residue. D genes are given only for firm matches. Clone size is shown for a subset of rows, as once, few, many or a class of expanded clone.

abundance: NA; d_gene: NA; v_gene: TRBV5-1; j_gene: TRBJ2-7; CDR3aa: CASSSDGQFREQYF; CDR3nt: TGCGCCAGCAGCTCAGACGGACAGTTCCGAGAGCAGTACTTC
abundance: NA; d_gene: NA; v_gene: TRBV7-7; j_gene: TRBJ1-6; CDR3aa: CASSRQRTVSSYNSPLHF; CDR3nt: TGTGCCAGCAGTCGCCAGCGGACGGTGAGCTCCTATAATTCACCCCTCCACTTT
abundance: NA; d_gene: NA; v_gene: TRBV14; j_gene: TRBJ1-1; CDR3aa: CASSQETRWVRGTEAFF; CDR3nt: TGTGCCAGCAGCCAAGAAACTAGGTGGGTCCGCGGCACTGAAGCTTTCTTT
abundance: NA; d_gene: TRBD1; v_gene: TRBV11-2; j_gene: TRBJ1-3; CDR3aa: CASSTRQGGNTIYF; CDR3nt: TGTGCCAGCAGCACTCGACAGGGCGGGAACACCATATATTTT
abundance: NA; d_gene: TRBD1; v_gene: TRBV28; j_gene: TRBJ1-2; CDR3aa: CASSSGTGSPYGYTF; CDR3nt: TGTGCCAGCAGCTCCGGGACAGGGAGTCCCTATGGCTACACCTTC
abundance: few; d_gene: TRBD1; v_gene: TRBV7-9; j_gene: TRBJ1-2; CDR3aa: CATIRDRGVWDYGYTF; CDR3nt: TGTGCCACTATACGGGACAGGGGAGTATGGGACTATGGCTACACCTTC
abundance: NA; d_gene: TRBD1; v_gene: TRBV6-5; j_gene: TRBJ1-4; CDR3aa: CASSPLQGAREKLFF; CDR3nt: TGTGCCAGCAGCCCCTTACAGGGGGCAAGGGAAAAACTGTTTTTT
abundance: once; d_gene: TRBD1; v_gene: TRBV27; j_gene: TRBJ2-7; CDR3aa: CASRGDRYYEQYF; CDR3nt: TGTGCCAGCAGGGGGGACAGGTACTACGAGCAGTACTTC
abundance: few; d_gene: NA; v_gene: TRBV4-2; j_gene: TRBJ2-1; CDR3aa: CASSQDSADSSYNEQFF; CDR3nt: TGTGCCAGCAGCCAAGATTCCGCGGACAGCTCCTACAATGAGCAGTTCTTC
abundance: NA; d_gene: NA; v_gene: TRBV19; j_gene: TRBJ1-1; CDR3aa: CASSIFIRGALNTEAFF; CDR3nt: TGTGCCAGTAGTATTTTTATTCGGGGGGCCTTGAACACTGAAGCTTTCTTT
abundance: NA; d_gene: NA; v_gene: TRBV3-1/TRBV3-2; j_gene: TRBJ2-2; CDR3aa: CASSQGGGTGELFF; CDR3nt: TGTGCCAGCAGCCAAGGAGGTGGCACCGGGGAGCTGTTTTTT
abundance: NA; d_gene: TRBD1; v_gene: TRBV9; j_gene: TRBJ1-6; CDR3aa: CASSPSQGAHGSPLHF; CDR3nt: TGTGCCAGCAGCCCAAGTCAGGGGGCGCATGGCTCACCCCTCCACTTT
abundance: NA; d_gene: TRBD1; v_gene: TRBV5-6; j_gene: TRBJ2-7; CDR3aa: CASSLDHGQGFPYEQYF; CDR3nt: TGTGCCAGCAGCTTGGACCATGGACAGGGGTTCCCCTACGAGCAGTACTTC